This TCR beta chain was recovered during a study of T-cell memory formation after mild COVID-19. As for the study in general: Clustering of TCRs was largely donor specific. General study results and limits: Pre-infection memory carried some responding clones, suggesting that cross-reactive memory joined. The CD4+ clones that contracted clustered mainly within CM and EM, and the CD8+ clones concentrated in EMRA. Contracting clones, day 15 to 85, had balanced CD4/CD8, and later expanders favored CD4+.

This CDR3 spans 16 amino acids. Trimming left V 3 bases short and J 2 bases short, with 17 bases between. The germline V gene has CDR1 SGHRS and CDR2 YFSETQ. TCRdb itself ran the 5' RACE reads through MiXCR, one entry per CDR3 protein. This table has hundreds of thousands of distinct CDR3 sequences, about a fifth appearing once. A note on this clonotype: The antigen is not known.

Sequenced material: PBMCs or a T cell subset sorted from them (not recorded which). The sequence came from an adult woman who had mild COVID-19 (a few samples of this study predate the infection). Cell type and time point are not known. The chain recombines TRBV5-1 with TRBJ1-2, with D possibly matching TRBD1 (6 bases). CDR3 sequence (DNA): TGCGCCAGCAGCTATTCCAGGACAGCGCTCAACTATGGCTACACCTTC. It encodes CASSYSRTALNYGYTF.